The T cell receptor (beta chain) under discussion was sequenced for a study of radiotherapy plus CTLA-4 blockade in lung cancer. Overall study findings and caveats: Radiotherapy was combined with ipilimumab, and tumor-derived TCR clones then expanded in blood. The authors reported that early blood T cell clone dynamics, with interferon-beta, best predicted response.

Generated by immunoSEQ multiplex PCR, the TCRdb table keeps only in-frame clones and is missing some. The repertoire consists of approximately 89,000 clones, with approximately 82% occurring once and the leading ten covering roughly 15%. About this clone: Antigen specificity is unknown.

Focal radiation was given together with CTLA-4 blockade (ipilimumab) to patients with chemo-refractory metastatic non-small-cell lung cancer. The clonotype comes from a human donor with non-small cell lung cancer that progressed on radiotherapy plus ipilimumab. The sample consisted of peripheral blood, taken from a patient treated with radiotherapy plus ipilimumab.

The CDR3 sequence: CAISGGINTEAFF. CDR3 coding DNA: TGTGCCATCTCGGGAGGGATCAACACTGAAGCTTTCTTT. V usage is TRBV10-3 and J usage is TRBJ1-1; no reliable D call. The CDR3 is 13 residues long. Germline CDR1 ENHRY, CDR2 SYGVKD. The germline V and J ends were trimmed by 8 bases and 2 bases, with 12 bases remaining between them.